This T cell receptor beta chain comes out of a study of CD8+CD57+ T cells in acquired aplastic anemia. Study-level background: Sorted cells (CD4+ and CD8+) yielded DNA amounts that averaged about 3.1 ug. General observations from the study: Almost 30 shared CD8+ CDR3s appeared highly expressed within patients' immunodominant clones.

Germline lookup yields CDR1 SNHLY and CDR2 FYNNEI. The CDR3 length is 13 residues, termini included. On this clonotype itself: Its target is not known. The CDR3 does not end in the conserved phenylalanine or tryptophan, so this is likely a read error. It is unclear where the CDR3 begins or ends on the DNA, so no DNA is shown, and the CDR3 is as TCRdb lists it.

For sequencing, patients were chosen who had shown expansion of CD8+CD57+ cells by flow cytometry. There were no patients without severe acquired aplastic anemia. At the time of blood sampling, patients had not yet received any therapy. TCR beta VDJ and CDR3 were profiled, and genomic DNA was the template. TCRdb independently ran MiXCR on the reads; one entry per CDR3 protein. This table has around 200,000 distinct CDR3 sequences, less than 60% appearing once. The source material was sorted CD4+, CD8+, or CD8+CD57+ T cells (not recorded which) from PBMCs. This sequence joins TRBV2 and TRBJ1-6. This TCR was recovered from a human donor with aplastic anemia. The CDR3 spells CASTDGSNSPPHS.